Listed here is a single TCR beta chain. The V gene lost 1 base and the J gene lost 7 bases, with 20 bases spanning the gap. Looked up from germline, CDR1 is SGHNT and CDR2 is YYREEE (reference sequence). The CDR3 contains 16 residues. Using immunoSEQ multiplex PCR, the repertoire was profiled, and TCRdb retains in-frame clones only, with some absent. In the table there are roughly 45,000 clones, around 92% of which are singletons. These data come from a study of T cell changes during pregnancy in multiple sclerosis. The sample was CD8+ T cells from peripheral blood mononuclear cells, taken after pregnancy. The TCR originated in a female donor with multiple sclerosis, enrolled in a pregnancy study. The V and J genes are TRBV5-4 and TRBJ1-2; TRBD1 might be the D (5 bases). CDR3 in amino acids: CASSLKPGQGRSGYTF. In DNA, the CDR3 is TGTGCCAGCAGCTTGAAGCCAGGGCAGGGTCGTAGTGGCTACACCTTC.